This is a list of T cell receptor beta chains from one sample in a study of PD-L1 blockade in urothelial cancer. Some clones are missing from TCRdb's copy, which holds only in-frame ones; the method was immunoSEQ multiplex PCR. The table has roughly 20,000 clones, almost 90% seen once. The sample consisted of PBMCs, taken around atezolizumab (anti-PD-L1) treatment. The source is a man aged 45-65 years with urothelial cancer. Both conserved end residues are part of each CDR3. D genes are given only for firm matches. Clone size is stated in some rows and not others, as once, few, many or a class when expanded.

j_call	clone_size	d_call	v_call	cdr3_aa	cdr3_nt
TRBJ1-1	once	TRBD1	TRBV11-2	CASSYYRGVTEAFF	TGTGCCAGCAGCTACTACAGGGGGGTAACTGAAGCTTTCTTT
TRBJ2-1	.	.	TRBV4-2	CASSTTPSREQFF	TGTGCCAGCAGCACCACTCCCTCCCGCGAGCAGTTCTTC
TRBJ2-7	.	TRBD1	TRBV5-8	CASSLQGASYEQYF	TGTGCCAGCAGCTTACAGGGGGCCTCCTACGAGCAGTACTTC
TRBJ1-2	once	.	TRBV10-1	CASSESTIYPYGYTF	TGCGCCAGCAGTGAGTCCACCATCTATCCCTATGGCTACACCTTC
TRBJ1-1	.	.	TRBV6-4	CASSDDRYTEAFF	TGTGCCAGCAGTGACGACAGGTACACTGAAGCTTTCTTT
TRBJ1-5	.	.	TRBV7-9	CASSPLDQPQHF	TGTGCCAGCAGCCCCCTAGATCAGCCCCAGCATTTT
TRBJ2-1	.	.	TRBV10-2	CASRLVGGINEQFF	TGCGCCAGCAGATTAGTTGGCGGGATTAATGAGCAGTTCTTC
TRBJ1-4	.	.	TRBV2	CASTRGIGEKLFF	TGTGCCAGCACTCGGGGGATCGGTGAAAAACTGTTTTTT
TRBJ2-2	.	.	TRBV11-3	CASSLDPTGELFF	TGTGCCAGCAGCTTAGACCCGACCGGGGAGCTGTTTTTT
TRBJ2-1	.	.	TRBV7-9	CASSLARFYNEQFF	TGTGCCAGCAGCTTAGCCAGGTTCTACAATGAGCAGTTCTTC
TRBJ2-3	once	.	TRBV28	CASVASTDTQYF	TGTGCCAGCGTAGCTAGCACAGATACGCAGTATTTT
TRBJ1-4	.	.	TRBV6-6	CASTDKREKLFF	TGTGCCAGCACCGACAAACGGGAAAAACTGTTTTTT
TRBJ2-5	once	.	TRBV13	CASSLDRGTQETQYF	TGTGCCAGCAGCCTAGACCGGGGGACCCAAGAGACCCAGTACTTC
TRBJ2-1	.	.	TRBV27	CASLGQTNEQFF	TGTGCCAGCTTAGGACAAACCAATGAGCAGTTCTTC
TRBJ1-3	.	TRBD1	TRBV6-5	CASRGQGNTIYF	TGTGCCAGCAGGGGACAGGGAAACACCATATATTTT
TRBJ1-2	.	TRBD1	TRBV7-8	CASSPVPGQGGYGYTF	TGTGCCAGCAGCCCCGTCCCGGGACAGGGGGGCTATGGCTACACCTTC
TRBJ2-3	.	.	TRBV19	CASSIIGTDTQYF	TGTGCCAGTAGTATAATCGGGACAGATACGCAGTATTTT
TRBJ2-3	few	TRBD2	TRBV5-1	CASSLGSGGPRVLFTDTQYF	TGCGCCAGCAGCCTCGGTAGCGGGGGGCCCCGTGTTCTGTTCACAGATACGCAGTATTTT
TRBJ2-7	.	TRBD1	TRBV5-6	CASSPDRQGSSSYEQYF	TGTGCCAGCAGCCCAGACAGACAGGGGTCTTCATCCTACGAGCAGTACTTC
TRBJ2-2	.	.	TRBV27	CASSLSPGVTGELFF	TGTGCCAGCAGTTTATCGCCGGGGGTCACCGGGGAGCTGTTTTTT
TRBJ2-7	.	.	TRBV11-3	CASSQGPTRDYEQYF	TGTGCCAGCAGCCAAGGACCCACTCGGGACTACGAGCAGTACTTC
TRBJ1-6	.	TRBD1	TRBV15	CATSKDRGLNSPLHF	TGTGCCACCAGCAAAGACAGGGGGCTGAATTCACCCCTCCACTTT
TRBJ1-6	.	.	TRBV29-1	CSVREGSSYNSPLHF	TGCAGCGTTAGGGAGGGAAGCTCCTATAATTCACCCCTCCACTTT
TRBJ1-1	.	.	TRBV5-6	CAGSLKTETYLNTEAFF	TGTGCCGGCAGCCTAAAGACAGAAACTTATTTGAACACTGAAGCTTTCTTT
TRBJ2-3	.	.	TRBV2	CASRPSTSTDTQYF	TGTGCCAGCAGACCCTCAACTAGCACAGATACGCAGTATTTT
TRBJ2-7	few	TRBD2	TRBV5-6	CASSRTSGKYEQYF	TGTGCCAGCAGCAGGACTAGCGGGAAATACGAGCAGTACTTC
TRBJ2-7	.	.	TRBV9	CASSVAQSSYEQYF	TGTGCCAGCAGCGTAGCACAGAGCTCCTACGAGCAGTACTTC
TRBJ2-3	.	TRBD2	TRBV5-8	CASSLGLAGGPDTQYF	TGTGCCAGCAGCTTGGGACTAGCGGGAGGGCCAGATACGCAGTATTTT
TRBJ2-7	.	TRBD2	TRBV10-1	CASSELAESYEQYF	TGCGCCAGCAGTGAACTAGCGGAGTCCTACGAGCAGTACTTC
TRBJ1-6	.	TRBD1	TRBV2	CASNKGALDNSPLHF	TGTGCCAGCAACAAGGGGGCGCTTGATAATTCACCCCTCCACTTT
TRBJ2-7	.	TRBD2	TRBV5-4	CASSPAGGGNYEQYF	TGTGCCAGCAGCCCGGCGGGGGGCGGAAACTACGAGCAGTACTTC
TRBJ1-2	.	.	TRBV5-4	CASSLASYGYTF	TGTGCCAGCAGCTTGGCCAGCTATGGCTACACCTTC
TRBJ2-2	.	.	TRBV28	CASRVGAGELFF	TGTGCCAGCAGGGTGGGCGCCGGGGAGCTGTTTTTT
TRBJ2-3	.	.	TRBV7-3	CASSFRPTRTDTQYF	TGTGCCAGCAGCTTCCGTCCGACACGCACAGATACGCAGTATTTT
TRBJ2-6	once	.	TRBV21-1	CASSKGRGWANVLTF	TGTGCCAGCAGCAAAGGGAGGGGTTGGGCCAACGTCCTGACTTTC
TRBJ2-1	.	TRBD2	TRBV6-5	CASRRPSGRGGEQFF	TGTGCCAGCAGGCGACCTAGCGGGAGGGGTGGTGAGCAGTTCTTC
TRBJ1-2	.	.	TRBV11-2	CASSLGADSGGYTF	TGTGCCAGCAGCTTAGGAGCAGACTCCGGTGGCTACACCTTC
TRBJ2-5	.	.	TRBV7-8	CASSSRTGSSETQYF	TGTGCCAGCAGCTCTCGCACAGGGTCCTCAGAGACCCAGTACTTC
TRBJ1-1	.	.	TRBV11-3	CASSSGSFAEAFF	TGTGCCAGCAGCTCCGGTAGTTTCGCTGAAGCTTTCTTT
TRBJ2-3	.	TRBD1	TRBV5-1	CASSLEGQGGRDTQYF	TGCGCCAGCAGCTTGGAGGGACAGGGGGGTCGGGATACGCAGTATTTT
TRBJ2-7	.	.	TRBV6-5	CASSYPQGREQYF	TGTGCCAGCAGTTACCCCCAGGGTCGCGAGCAGTACTTC
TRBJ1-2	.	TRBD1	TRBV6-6	CASRDRGYYGYTF	TGTGCCAGTAGGGACAGGGGTTACTATGGCTACACCTTC
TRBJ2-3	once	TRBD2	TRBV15	CATSRDSGLAGGSTDTQYF	TGTGCCACCAGCAGAGACTCCGGACTAGCGGGAGGGTCCACAGATACGCAGTATTTT
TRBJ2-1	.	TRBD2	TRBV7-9	CASREKREGPNEQFF	TGTGCCAGCAGGGAGAAGCGGGAGGGCCCCAATGAGCAGTTCTTC
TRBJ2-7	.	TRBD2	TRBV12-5	CASGSTVPAGLVYEQYF	TGTGCTAGTGGTTCGACAGTCCCAGCGGGACTAGTCTACGAGCAGTACTTC
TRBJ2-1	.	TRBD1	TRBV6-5	CASSTDRGGFEQFF	TGTGCCAGCAGTACGGACAGGGGAGGATTTGAGCAGTTCTTC
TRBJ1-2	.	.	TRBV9	CASSVALANYGYTF	TGTGCCAGCAGCGTAGCTTTGGCCAACTATGGCTACACCTTC
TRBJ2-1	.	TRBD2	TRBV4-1	CASSQDGGGNYNNEQFF	TGCGCCAGCAGCCAAGATGGGGGGGGAAATTACAACAATGAGCAGTTCTTC
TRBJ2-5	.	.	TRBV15	CATSRQGSQETQYF	TGTGCCACCAGCAGACAGGGATCCCAAGAGACCCAGTACTTC
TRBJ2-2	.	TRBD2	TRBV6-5	CASTRTSGRAGELFF	TGTGCCAGCACGAGGACTAGCGGGAGGGCCGGGGAGCTGTTTTTT
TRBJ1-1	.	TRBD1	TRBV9	CASSVVGQGAIGTEAFF	TGTGCCAGCAGCGTAGTGGGACAGGGGGCGATCGGCACTGAAGCTTTCTTT
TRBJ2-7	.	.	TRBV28	CASSFPQTTGEQYF	TGTGCCAGCAGTTTTCCCCAAACAACGGGAGAGCAGTACTTC
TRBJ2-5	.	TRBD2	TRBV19	CASGGLAEETQYF	TGTGCCAGTGGCGGACTAGCGGAAGAGACCCAGTACTTC
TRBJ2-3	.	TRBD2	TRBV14	CASSQERALAGITDTQYF	TGTGCCAGCAGCCAAGAGCGGGCACTAGCGGGGATCACAGATACGCAGTATTTT
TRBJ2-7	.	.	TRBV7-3	CASSPTGTYEQYF	TGTGCCAGCAGCCCCACAGGGACCTACGAGCAGTACTTC
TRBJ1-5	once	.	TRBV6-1	CASSERRGQSSNQPQHF	TGTGCCAGCAGTGAACGGAGGGGCCAGAGCAGCAATCAGCCCCAGCATTTT
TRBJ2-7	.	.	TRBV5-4	CASSLERSSYEQYF	TGTGCCAGCAGCTTGGAGCGGTCCTCCTACGAGCAGTACTTC
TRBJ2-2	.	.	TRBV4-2	CASSQPGGTNTGELFF	TGTGCCAGCAGCCAACCGGGGGGCACGAACACCGGGGAGCTGTTTTTT
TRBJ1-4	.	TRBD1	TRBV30	CAWSGQGREKTSFF	TGTGCCTGGAGTGGACAGGGAAGGGAGAAAACTAGTTTTTTT